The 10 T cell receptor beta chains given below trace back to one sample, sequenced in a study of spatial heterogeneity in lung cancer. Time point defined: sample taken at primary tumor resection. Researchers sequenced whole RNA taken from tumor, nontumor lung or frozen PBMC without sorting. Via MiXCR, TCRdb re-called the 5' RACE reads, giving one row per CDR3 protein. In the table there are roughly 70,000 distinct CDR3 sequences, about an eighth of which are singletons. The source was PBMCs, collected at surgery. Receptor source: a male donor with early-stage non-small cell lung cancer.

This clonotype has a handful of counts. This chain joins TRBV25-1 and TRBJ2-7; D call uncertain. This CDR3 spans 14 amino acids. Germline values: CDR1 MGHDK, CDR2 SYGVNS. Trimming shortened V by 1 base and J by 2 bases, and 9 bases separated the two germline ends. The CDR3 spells CASSEFGEAYEQYF. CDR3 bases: TGTGCCAGCAGTGAATTTGGTGAAGCCTACGAGCAGTACTTC.

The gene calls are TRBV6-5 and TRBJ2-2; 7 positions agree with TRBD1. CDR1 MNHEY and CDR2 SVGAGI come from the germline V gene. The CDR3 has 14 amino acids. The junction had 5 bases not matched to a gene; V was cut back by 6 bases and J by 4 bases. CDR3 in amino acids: CASSTGAGTGELFF. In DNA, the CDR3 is TGTGCCAGCAGCACAGGGGCTGGCACCGGGGAGCTGTTTTTT.

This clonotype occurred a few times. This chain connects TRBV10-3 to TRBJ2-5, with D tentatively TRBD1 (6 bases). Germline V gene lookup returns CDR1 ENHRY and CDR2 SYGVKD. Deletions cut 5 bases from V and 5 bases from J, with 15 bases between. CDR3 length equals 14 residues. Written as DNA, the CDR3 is TGTGCCATCAGTAAATCAGGGGAAGGGGAGACCCAGTACTTC. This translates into CAISKSGEGETQYF.

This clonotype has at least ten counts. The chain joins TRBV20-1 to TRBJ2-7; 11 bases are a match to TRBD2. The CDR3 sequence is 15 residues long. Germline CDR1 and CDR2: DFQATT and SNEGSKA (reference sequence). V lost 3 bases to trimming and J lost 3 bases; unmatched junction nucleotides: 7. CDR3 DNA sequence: TGCAGTGCTAGTGTACTAGCGGGAGCCTACTACGAGCAGTACTTC. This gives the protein CSASVLAGAYYEQYF.

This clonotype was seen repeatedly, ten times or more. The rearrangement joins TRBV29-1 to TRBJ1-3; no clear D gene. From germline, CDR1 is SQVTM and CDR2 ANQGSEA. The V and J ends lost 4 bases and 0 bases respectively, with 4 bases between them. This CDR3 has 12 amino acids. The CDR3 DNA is TGCAGCGTTGGACTCTCTGGAAACACCATATATTTT. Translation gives CSVGLSGNTIYF.

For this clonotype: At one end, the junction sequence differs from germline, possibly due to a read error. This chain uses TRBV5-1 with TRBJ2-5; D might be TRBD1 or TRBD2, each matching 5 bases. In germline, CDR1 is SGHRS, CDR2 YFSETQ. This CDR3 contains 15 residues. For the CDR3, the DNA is TGCGTCAGCAGCCCCCCCGGGGCAGGGAAAGAGACCCAGTACTTC. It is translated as CVSSPPGAGKETQYF.

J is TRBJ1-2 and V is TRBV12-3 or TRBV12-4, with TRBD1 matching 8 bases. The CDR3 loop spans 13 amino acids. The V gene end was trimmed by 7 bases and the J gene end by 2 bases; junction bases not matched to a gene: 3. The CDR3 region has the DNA TGTGCCAGCACCCGACAGGGGAACTATGGCTACACCTTC. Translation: CASTRQGNYGYTF.

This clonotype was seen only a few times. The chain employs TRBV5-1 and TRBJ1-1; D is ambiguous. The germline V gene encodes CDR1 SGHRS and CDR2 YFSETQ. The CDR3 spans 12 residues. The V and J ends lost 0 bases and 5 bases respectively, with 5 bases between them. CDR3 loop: CASSLGTTEAFF. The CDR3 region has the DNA TGCGCCAGCAGCTTGGGCACGACTGAAGCTTTCTTT.

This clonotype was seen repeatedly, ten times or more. The CDR3 sequence is CASSQGRNQPQHF. The CDR3 nucleotides are TGTGCCAGCAGCCAGGGACGCAATCAGCCCCAGCATTTT. The rearrangement uses TRBV3-1 and TRBJ1-5; possibly TRBD1 for D (5 bases). Germline V lookup: CDR1 LGHDT, CDR2 YNNKEL (reference sequence). This CDR3 has 13 residues. The V and J ends lost 3 bases and 2 bases respectively, with 5 bases between them.

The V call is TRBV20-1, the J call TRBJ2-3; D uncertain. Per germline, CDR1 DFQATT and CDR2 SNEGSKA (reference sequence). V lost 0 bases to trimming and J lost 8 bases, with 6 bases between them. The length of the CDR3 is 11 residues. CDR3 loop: CSARDPSTQYF. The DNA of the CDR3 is TGCAGTGCTAGAGATCCCAGTACGCAGTATTTT.